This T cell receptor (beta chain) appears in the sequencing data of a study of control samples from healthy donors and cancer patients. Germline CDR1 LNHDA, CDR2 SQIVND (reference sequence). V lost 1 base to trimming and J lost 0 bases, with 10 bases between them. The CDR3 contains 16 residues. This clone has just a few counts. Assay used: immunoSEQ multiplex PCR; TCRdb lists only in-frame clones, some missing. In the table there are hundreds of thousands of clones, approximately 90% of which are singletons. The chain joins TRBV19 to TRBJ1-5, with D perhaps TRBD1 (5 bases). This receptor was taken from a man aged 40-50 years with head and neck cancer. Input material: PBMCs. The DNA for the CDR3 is TGTGCCAGTAGTATAGCCCGGGGGTATAGCAATCAGCCCCAGCATTTT. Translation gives CASSIARGYSNQPQHF.